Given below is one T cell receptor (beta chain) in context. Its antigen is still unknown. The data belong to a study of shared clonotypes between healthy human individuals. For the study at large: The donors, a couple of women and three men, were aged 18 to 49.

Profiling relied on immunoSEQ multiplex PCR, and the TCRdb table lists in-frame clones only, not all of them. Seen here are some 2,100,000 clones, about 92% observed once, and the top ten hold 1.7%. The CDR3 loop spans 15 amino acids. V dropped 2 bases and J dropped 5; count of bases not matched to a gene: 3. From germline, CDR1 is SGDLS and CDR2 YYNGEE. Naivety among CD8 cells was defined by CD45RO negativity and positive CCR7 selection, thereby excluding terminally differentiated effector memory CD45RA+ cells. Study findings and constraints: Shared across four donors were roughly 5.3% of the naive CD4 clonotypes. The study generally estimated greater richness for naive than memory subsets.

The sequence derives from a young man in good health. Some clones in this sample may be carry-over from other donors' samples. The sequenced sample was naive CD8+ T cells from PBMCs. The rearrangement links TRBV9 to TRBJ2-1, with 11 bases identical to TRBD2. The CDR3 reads CASSVEGLADNEQFF. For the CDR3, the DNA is TGTGCCAGCAGCGTGGAGGGACTAGCGGACAATGAGCAGTTCTTC.